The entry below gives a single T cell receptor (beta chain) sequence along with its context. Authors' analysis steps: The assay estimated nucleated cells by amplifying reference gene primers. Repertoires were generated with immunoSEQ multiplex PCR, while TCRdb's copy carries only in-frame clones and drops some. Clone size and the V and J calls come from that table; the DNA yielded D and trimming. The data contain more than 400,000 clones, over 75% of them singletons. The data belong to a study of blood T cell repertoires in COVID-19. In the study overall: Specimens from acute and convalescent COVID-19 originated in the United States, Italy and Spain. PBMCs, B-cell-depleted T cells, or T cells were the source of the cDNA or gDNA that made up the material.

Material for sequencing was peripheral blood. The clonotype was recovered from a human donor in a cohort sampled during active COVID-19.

The DNA for the CDR3 is TGTGCCAGCAGCCCTAGACAGGGGGCGACCCTGGAGACCCAGTACTTC. Protein sequence: CASSPRQGATLETQYF. The chain uses TRBV7-9 and TRBJ2-5, with TRBD1 identical over 10 bases. CDR3 length: 16 residues. V dropped 5 bases and J dropped 5; count of bases not matched to a gene: 11. CDR1 and CDR2 (germline): SEHNR, FQNEAQ (reference sequence).